The 7 T cell receptor beta chains reported below all come from one sample, sequenced in a study of cytomegalovirus exposure and HLA in healthy donors. 60 Vbeta and 13 Jbeta primers were used in PCR. TCRdb's copy holds only in-frame clones and misses some; the assay was immunoSEQ multiplex PCR. The table has roughly 200,000 clones, roughly 75% seen once. The sample comprised PBMCs. These receptors came from a man in his forties in good health and CMV-seronegative.

The V and J genes are TRBV12-5 and TRBJ1-2; weak D call: TRBD1 (5 bases). The CDR3 has 15 residues. Trimming shortened V by 2 bases and J by 0 bases, and 10 bases separated the two germline ends. The V gene's germline CDR1 is LGHNT and CDR2 FRNRAP. The CDR3 is CASGLNRWANYGYTF. DNA for the CDR3: TGTGCTAGTGGTTTGAACAGGTGGGCTAACTATGGCTACACCTTC.

The chain combines TRBV18 with TRBJ2-5; a possible D gene is TRBD2 (6 bases). This CDR3 region has 16 residues. Germline values: CDR1 KGHSH, CDR2 LQKENI. V lost 1 base and J 4 bases, leaving 16 bases between the germline ends. CDR3 protein: CASSPLVGSPIETQYF. The CDR3 DNA is TGTGCCAGCTCACCACTTGTCGGGAGCCCCATAGAGACCCAGTACTTC.

J is TRBJ2-2 and V is TRBV14; D is possibly TRBD2 (6 bases). Trimming removed 2 bases at V and 4 bases at J, with 14 bases between. Germline V lookup: CDR1 SGHDN, CDR2 FVKESK. The CDR3 sequence is 16 residues long. Here the CDR3 DNA reads TGTGCCAGCAGCCAACTCCGCGGGGATTTCACCGGGGAGCTGTTTTTT. Protein: CASSQLRGDFTGELFF.

This chain joins TRBV19 and TRBJ1-4, with TRBD1 matching 11 bases. V gave up 3 bases and J gave up 2 bases; unmatched junction bases: 2. Per germline, CDR1 LNHDA and CDR2 SQIVND (reference sequence). The CDR3 extends over 16 amino acids. The CDR3: CASSIGQGATNEKLFF. The CDR3 region has the DNA TGTGCCAGTAGTATCGGACAGGGGGCGACTAATGAAAAACTGTTTTTT.

This chain connects TRBV6-6 to TRBJ1-1; a possible D gene is TRBD1 (5 bases). Germline V gene sequence: CDR1 MNHNY, CDR2 SVGAGI (reference sequence). The CDR3 contains 14 residues. Trimming removed 5 bases at V and 3 bases at J, with 13 bases between. In nucleotides, the CDR3 is TGTGCCAGCAGTACTCAGGGTGGGGACACTGAAGCTTTCTTT. As protein: CASSTQGGDTEAFF.

The chain combines TRBV5-1 with TRBJ1-1; D uncertain. Trimming took 0 bases from V and 0 from J, leaving 6 bases between them. Germline V gives CDR1 SGHRS, CDR2 YFSETQ. The CDR3 has 14 residues. The CDR3 nucleotides are TGCGCCAGCAGCTTGGGGTCTATGAACACTGAAGCTTTCTTT. It codes for CASSLGSMNTEAFF.

The CDR3: CASHRGPTSEQYF. In DNA, the CDR3 is TGTGCCAGCCACCGAGGGCCGACATCCGAGCAGTACTTC. This chain links TRBV6-5 with TRBJ2-7, with TRBD2 as a possible D gene (5 bases). CDR1 and CDR2 from the germline V gene are MNHEY and SVGAGI. This CDR3 region has 13 residues. V shed 8 bases and J shed 6 bases, with 17 bases lying between them.